This T cell receptor beta chain comes out of a study of OX40 agonist ivuxolimab in advanced cancers. Overall study: The drug used for patients, ivuxolimab, was an agonistic anti-OX40 (CD134) antibody.

Study conclusions and caveats: The authors did not determine the antigen specificity of the expanded peripheral T cells.

The data were produced by immunoSEQ multiplex PCR, yet TCRdb's version contains in-frame clones alone and is incomplete. The repertoire consists of about 60,000 clones, with about 89% occurring once and the leading ten covering 0.85% to 1.4%. With regard to this clone: As yet, its antigen is unknown.

V was trimmed by 5 bases and J by 0 bases, leaving 11 bases between them. This CDR3 region has 16 residues. CDR1 LNHDA and CDR2 SQIVND come from the germline V gene (reference sequence). Sequenced here: CD4+ or CD8+ T cells sorted from blood, sampled in a trial of the OX40 agonist ivuxolimab. The TCR comes from an adult with an advanced solid tumor such as melanoma, head and neck, liver or kidney cancer. The rearrangement uses TRBV19 and TRBJ2-6, with D uncertain. In DNA form, the CDR3 reads TGTGCCAGTAGTGATTCGATGAGCTCTGGGGCCAACGTCCTGACTTTC. The encoded protein is CASSDSMSSGANVLTF.